This is a list of T cell receptor beta chains from one sample in a study of vaccination and CD4 T cells after COVID-19. These receptors are not linked to any known antigen. A single record per CDR3 protein comes from TCRdb applying MiXCR to the PCR reads. The data hold 5,500 to 8,000 distinct CDR3 sequences, with 45% to 55% observed a single time. The specimen sequenced was CD4+ T cells from blood, cultured in vitro. These receptors came from a human donor in good health. Both conserved end residues are part of each CDR3. Fields, in order: CDR3 protein, V gene.

CDR3 protein: CASSLIASTDTQYF; V gene: TRBV27
CDR3 protein: CASRAGRFTDTQYF; V gene: TRBV23-1
CDR3 protein: CATSDWQGNTGELFF; V gene: TRBV24-1
CDR3 protein: CAWRDPLVAGRPDTQYF; V gene: TRBV30
CDR3 protein: CASSPRGDTEAFF; V gene: TRBV19
CDR3 protein: CASSLRTDTQYF; V gene: TRBV11-2
CDR3 protein: CATSRERQYGYTF; V gene: TRBV15
CDR3 protein: CASRPSAGAGGYTF; V gene: TRBV7-2
CDR3 protein: CASSPSPVGAKNIQYF; V gene: TRBV7-2
CDR3 protein: CASSHPGVGGSSDTQYF; V gene: TRBV6-1
CDR3 protein: CASSAVAGMGTGELFF; V gene: TRBV28
CDR3 protein: CASSKSGRAYNEQFF; V gene: TRBV6-1
CDR3 protein: CASSPRTRAETQYF; V gene: TRBV18
CDR3 protein: CASSLYSDPSYGYTF; V gene: TRBV7-9
CDR3 protein: CASPTPLGRGRNTIYF; V gene: TRBV19
CDR3 protein: CASSASPTSWLNEQFF; V gene: TRBV11-3
CDR3 protein: CASSLAAGANYGYTF; V gene: TRBV7-6